Detailed here is one T cell receptor beta chain. The target antigen is unknown. A far larger clone is a single base away, which makes a read error likely. The data were taken from a study of shared clonotypes between healthy human individuals. Study-level background: Those who served as donors were two women and a few men between the ages of 18 and 49.

This CDR3 comprises 11 residues. V lost 1 base to trimming and J lost 2 bases, with 0 bases between them. The V gene's germline CDR1 is MGHDK and CDR2 SYGVNS. It was across several immunoSEQ plates that each subset's genomic DNA was evenly split. Sequencing used immunoSEQ multiplex PCR; TCRdb keeps in-frame clones, though not all of them. Of under 750,000 clones listed, 72% are singletons. Study-wide points: Deeper or shallower sequencing was expected to change how clonotypes are shared among donors.

This clonotype was obtained from a woman in her 30s in good health. The rearrangement joins TRBV25-1 to TRBJ2-7; the D is unclear. The material sequenced was memory CD4+ T cells sorted from blood. The subset was: CD45RA-negative fraction. The CDR3 is CASSESYEQYF. In DNA, the CDR3 is TGTGCCAGCAGTGAATCCTACGAGCAGTACTTC.